The source of this TCR beta chain is a study of T-cell reconstitution after alpha-beta-depleted transplantation in children. CDR1 MNHEY and CDR2 SVGAGI come from the germline V gene. The CDR3 consists of 16 residues. Trimming cost V 2 bases and J 6 bases, with 17 bases left between them. A library of TCRbeta sequences, prepared with unique molecular identifiers, was generated. One entry per CDR3 protein results from TCRdb running MiXCR on the PCR reads. The data contain about 400,000 distinct CDR3 sequences, roughly 20% of them singletons. This clonotype was observed at least ten times. Material: PBMCs from the stem cell graft donor, obtained from the stem cell graft. The J gene is TRBJ2-1, the V gene TRBV6-5; TRBD1 might be the D (5 bases). This receptor was identified in a human donor who donated a stem cell graft to a child with acute myeloid leukemia. The CDR3 loop reads CASSYTPGPYLNEQFF. The CDR3 DNA is TGTGCCAGCAGTTACACGCCAGGGCCCTATCTCAATGAGCAGTTCTTC.